A selection of T cell receptor beta chains follows, all from one sample in a study of T cell changes during pregnancy in multiple sclerosis. Clones were read by immunoSEQ multiplex PCR, and TCRdb kept only the in-frame ones, dropping some. Of 54,000 or so clones in the sample, 93% were seen once. The specimen was CD4+ T cells from peripheral blood mononuclear cells, collected before pregnancy. The receptor set was obtained from a female donor with multiple sclerosis, enrolled in a pregnancy study. Each CDR3 is given with its conserved first and last residue. Each record gives: J gene, V gene, clone size, D gene, CDR3 DNA, CDR3 protein. The D gene is left open where the match is weak. Some rows have no size entry. The others give once, few or many, or a class for an expanded clone.

j_gene: TRBJ2-1
v_gene: TRBV25-1
abundance: .
d_gene: .
CDR3nt: TGTGCCAGCAGTGTAAATGAGCAGTTCTTC
CDR3aa: CASSVNEQFF

j_gene: TRBJ1-2
v_gene: TRBV13
abundance: .
d_gene: TRBD1
CDR3nt: TGTGCCAGCAGCTTAGGCCGGAAGGACAGGGGCTATGGCTACACCTTC
CDR3aa: CASSLGRKDRGYGYTF

j_gene: TRBJ2-7
v_gene: TRBV7-2
abundance: .
d_gene: TRBD2
CDR3nt: TGTGCCAGCAGCTTTAGCGGGCTCAACTCCTACGAGCAGTACTTC
CDR3aa: CASSFSGLNSYEQYF

j_gene: TRBJ1-4
v_gene: TRBV18
abundance: .
d_gene: .
CDR3nt: TGTGCCAGCTCAAGAGTTTCAACTAATGAAAAACTGTTTTTT
CDR3aa: CASSRVSTNEKLFF

j_gene: TRBJ2-2
v_gene: TRBV7-3
abundance: .
d_gene: TRBD2
CDR3nt: TGTGCCAGCAGCCTAACTAGCGGGGTTAACACCGGGGAGCTGTTTTTT
CDR3aa: CASSLTSGVNTGELFF

j_gene: TRBJ1-2
v_gene: TRBV30
abundance: .
d_gene: .
CDR3nt: TGTGCCTGGAGTGTACTGGCGGGAGGTGGCTACACCTTC
CDR3aa: CAWSVLAGGGYTF

j_gene: TRBJ2-1
v_gene: TRBV11-2
abundance: .
d_gene: TRBD2
CDR3nt: TGTGCCAGCAGCTTCACCGGGACTAGCGGCTACAATGAGCAGTTCTTC
CDR3aa: CASSFTGTSGYNEQFF

j_gene: TRBJ2-5
v_gene: TRBV9
abundance: .
d_gene: .
CDR3nt: TGTGCCAGCAGCGTAGGGAAAGGACAGCAAGAGACCCAGTACTTC
CDR3aa: CASSVGKGQQETQYF

j_gene: TRBJ2-1
v_gene: TRBV5-8
abundance: .
d_gene: .
CDR3nt: TGTGCCAGCACCTACCTGAGGATACAGGGCCCCGATGAGCAGTTCTTC
CDR3aa: CASTYLRIQGPDEQFF

j_gene: TRBJ1-1
v_gene: TRBV28
abundance: .
d_gene: .
CDR3nt: TGTGCCAGCAGCCTACCTATCACTGAAGCTTTCTTT
CDR3aa: CASSLPITEAFF

j_gene: TRBJ2-3
v_gene: TRBV27
abundance: .
d_gene: TRBD2
CDR3nt: TGTGCCAGCAGTAACCCTAGCGGGGGAACAGATACGCAGTATTTT
CDR3aa: CASSNPSGGTDTQYF

j_gene: TRBJ1-4
v_gene: TRBV30
abundance: .
d_gene: .
CDR3nt: TGTGCCTGGTCCCAGCGAAGTGAAAAACTGTTTTTT
CDR3aa: CAWSQRSEKLFF

j_gene: TRBJ2-1
v_gene: TRBV28
abundance: .
d_gene: .
CDR3nt: TGTGCCAGCAGTTTTTATGGCCCCCGTTCCAGGTCTCAGTCCTACAATGAGCAGTTCTTC
CDR3aa: CASSFYGPRSRSQSYNEQFF

j_gene: TRBJ2-1
v_gene: TRBV11-3
abundance: .
d_gene: TRBD2
CDR3nt: TGTGCCAGCAGCGCGCTAGCGGGAGGTTACAATGAGCAGTTCTTC
CDR3aa: CASSALAGGYNEQFF

j_gene: TRBJ1-3
v_gene: TRBV6-5
abundance: .
d_gene: TRBD1
CDR3nt: TGTGCCAGCAGTCACAGGGGTGTCTCTGGAAACACCATATATTTT
CDR3aa: CASSHRGVSGNTIYF

j_gene: TRBJ2-7
v_gene: TRBV2
abundance: .
d_gene: .
CDR3nt: TGTGCCAGCACCCGGGGTGGGCACGAGCAGTACTTC
CDR3aa: CASTRGGHEQYF

j_gene: TRBJ1-1
v_gene: TRBV6-6
abundance: .
d_gene: .
CDR3nt: TGTGCCAGCGCTGCGGAGGATAACACTGAAGCTTTCTTT
CDR3aa: CASAAEDNTEAFF

j_gene: TRBJ2-7
v_gene: TRBV5-1
abundance: .
d_gene: TRBD2
CDR3nt: TGCGCCAGCAGCTTGGTGGAGTTGGTGGGGGGGTACGAGCAGTACTTC
CDR3aa: CASSLVELVGGYEQYF

j_gene: TRBJ1-5
v_gene: TRBV5-6
abundance: .
d_gene: .
CDR3nt: TGTGCCAGCAGCTTGGGGGGGGGCAATCAGCCCCAGCATTTT
CDR3aa: CASSLGGGNQPQHF

j_gene: TRBJ1-6
v_gene: TRBV2
abundance: .
d_gene: .
CDR3nt: TGTGCCAGCAGTGAAGCAGTAGGAGGAAATTCACCCCTCCACTTT
CDR3aa: CASSEAVGGNSPLHF

j_gene: TRBJ2-1
v_gene: TRBV4-2
abundance: .
d_gene: TRBD2
CDR3nt: TGTGCCAGCAGCCAGCTTGGGGGGGGTCTTACGTATGAGCAGTTCTTC
CDR3aa: CASSQLGGGLTYEQFF

j_gene: TRBJ2-3
v_gene: TRBV7-2
abundance: .
d_gene: TRBD2
CDR3nt: TGTGCCAGCAGTCATGGGGCGGGAGTAGGATCGGATACGCAGTATTTT
CDR3aa: CASSHGAGVGSDTQYF

j_gene: TRBJ1-1
v_gene: TRBV5-1
abundance: few
d_gene: .
CDR3nt: TGCGCCAGCAGCCCTGGAGGCGCTAAGAACACTGAAGCTTTCTTT
CDR3aa: CASSPGGAKNTEAFF

j_gene: TRBJ1-1
v_gene: TRBV28
abundance: once
d_gene: .
CDR3nt: TGTGCCAGCAGTTTGCTGGGGGCCCTGGAGGCTTTCTTT
CDR3aa: CASSLLGALEAFF

j_gene: TRBJ2-1
v_gene: TRBV12-5
abundance: .
d_gene: TRBD1
CDR3nt: TGTGCTAGTGCCCCCCCGGGACAGGGGTTCAATGAGCAGTTCTTC
CDR3aa: CASAPPGQGFNEQFF

j_gene: TRBJ2-1
v_gene: TRBV7-2
abundance: .
d_gene: TRBD2
CDR3nt: TGTGCCAGCAGCTTAGCGGCTAGCGGGAGGTTCAATGAGCAGTTCTTC
CDR3aa: CASSLAASGRFNEQFF

j_gene: TRBJ1-2
v_gene: TRBV5-5
abundance: .
d_gene: TRBD1
CDR3nt: TGTGCCAGCAGCTTGTTCCAGAGACAGGGGGCAGGAGGCTACACCTTC
CDR3aa: CASSLFQRQGAGGYTF

j_gene: TRBJ2-7
v_gene: TRBV6-5
abundance: .
d_gene: TRBD2
CDR3nt: TGTGCCAGCAGTTACTCGAGGACTAGCGACGAGCAGTACTTC
CDR3aa: CASSYSRTSDEQYF

j_gene: TRBJ1-4
v_gene: TRBV28
abundance: .
d_gene: .
CDR3nt: TGTGCCAGCAGTTTAACCCGAGGCAGGGTATTTGCTATTGAAAAACTGTTTTTT
CDR3aa: CASSLTRGRVFAIEKLFF

j_gene: TRBJ1-1
v_gene: TRBV4-1
abundance: few
d_gene: .
CDR3nt: TGCGCCAGCAGCCAAGAAGGACACCCGCCGAACACTGAAGCTTTCTTT
CDR3aa: CASSQEGHPPNTEAFF

j_gene: TRBJ2-3
v_gene: TRBV15
abundance: .
d_gene: TRBD2
CDR3nt: TGTGCCACCAGCAGAGATGCTAGCGGGAGGGCAGATACGCAGTATTTT
CDR3aa: CATSRDASGRADTQYF

j_gene: TRBJ2-5
v_gene: TRBV5-1
abundance: .
d_gene: .
CDR3nt: TGCGCCAGCAGCTTGGGGGCAGGGCAAGAGACCCAGTACTTC
CDR3aa: CASSLGAGQETQYF

j_gene: TRBJ2-2
v_gene: TRBV7-9
abundance: .
d_gene: .
CDR3nt: TGTGCCAGCAGCTTATTTTCTGGGCTTGGAGGCGGGGAGCTGTTTTTT
CDR3aa: CASSLFSGLGGGELFF

j_gene: TRBJ2-1
v_gene: TRBV7-3
abundance: .
d_gene: .
CDR3nt: TGTGCCAGCAGCCCTAGGGTCGGGGGTGATGAGCAGTTCTTC
CDR3aa: CASSPRVGGDEQFF

j_gene: TRBJ2-1
v_gene: TRBV30
abundance: .
d_gene: .
CDR3nt: TGTGCCTGGTGTTCTCAGGGATACAATGAGCAGTTCTTC
CDR3aa: CAWCSQGYNEQFF

j_gene: TRBJ1-1
v_gene: TRBV7-2
abundance: few
d_gene: TRBD1
CDR3nt: TGTGCCAGCAGCTTAAACAGGGGGAACACTGAAGCTTTCTTT
CDR3aa: CASSLNRGNTEAFF

j_gene: TRBJ2-3
v_gene: TRBV4-2
abundance: .
d_gene: .
CDR3nt: TGTGCCAGCAGCCAAGACTTTTTTTCCCCCACAGATACGCAGTATTTT
CDR3aa: CASSQDFFSPTDTQYF

j_gene: TRBJ1-1
v_gene: TRBV5-1
abundance: .
d_gene: TRBD1
CDR3nt: TGCGCCAGCAAACAACAGGGGGGAAACACTGAAGCTTTCTTT
CDR3aa: CASKQQGGNTEAFF

j_gene: TRBJ2-5
v_gene: TRBV5-1
abundance: .
d_gene: .
CDR3nt: TGCGCCAGCAGCGCTGGACTTGGGGGGGAGACCCAGTACTTC
CDR3aa: CASSAGLGGETQYF

j_gene: TRBJ2-3
v_gene: TRBV28
abundance: .
d_gene: .
CDR3nt: TGTGCCAGCAGTTTTAAAACAGGGAGATTTCTCACAGATACGCAGTATTTT
CDR3aa: CASSFKTGRFLTDTQYF

j_gene: TRBJ2-3
v_gene: TRBV29-1
abundance: .
d_gene: TRBD2
CDR3nt: TGCAGCGTTCTGGGGCTAGCGGGCGAAGGAACTAGCACAGATACGCAGTATTTT
CDR3aa: CSVLGLAGEGTSTDTQYF

j_gene: TRBJ1-4
v_gene: TRBV2
abundance: .
d_gene: .
CDR3nt: TGTGCCAGCAGACCCTACCTTGCAACTAATGAAAAACTGTTTTTT
CDR3aa: CASRPYLATNEKLFF

j_gene: TRBJ2-7
v_gene: TRBV30
abundance: .
d_gene: .
CDR3nt: TGTGCCTGGAGTGTCTGGGTACTACGCGAGCAGTACTTC
CDR3aa: CAWSVWVLREQYF

j_gene: TRBJ2-7
v_gene: TRBV14
abundance: .
d_gene: .
CDR3nt: TGTGCCAGCAGCCCGAGACTAGGGGAGTCCTACGAGCAGTACTTC
CDR3aa: CASSPRLGESYEQYF

j_gene: TRBJ1-5
v_gene: TRBV5-1
abundance: .
d_gene: .
CDR3nt: TGCGCCAGCAGTCCGGCGGGGGGGCAGCAGCCCCAGCATTTT
CDR3aa: CASSPAGGQQPQHF

j_gene: TRBJ1-2
v_gene: TRBV2
abundance: .
d_gene: .
CDR3nt: TGTGCCAGCATCTACCAGGGGCTTGCCTATGGCTACACCTTC
CDR3aa: CASIYQGLAYGYTF

j_gene: TRBJ1-1
v_gene: TRBV6-5
abundance: .
d_gene: .
CDR3nt: TGTGCCAGCAGTTACGGGGCGATGAACACTGAAGCTTTCTTT
CDR3aa: CASSYGAMNTEAFF

j_gene: TRBJ2-3
v_gene: TRBV7-3
abundance: .
d_gene: TRBD2
CDR3nt: TGTGCCAGCAGCTTGGGACTAGCGGGATATTCAGATACGCAGTATTTT
CDR3aa: CASSLGLAGYSDTQYF

j_gene: TRBJ1-2
v_gene: TRBV4-3
abundance: .
d_gene: .
CDR3nt: TGCGCCAGCAGCCAAGTAAGACAGAGTTCCTATGGCTACACCTTC
CDR3aa: CASSQVRQSSYGYTF

j_gene: TRBJ2-7
v_gene: TRBV19
abundance: once
d_gene: TRBD2
CDR3nt: TGTGCCAGTAGCCACGGGAGGGGATACTACGAGCAGTACTTC
CDR3aa: CASSHGRGYYEQYF

j_gene: TRBJ1-1
v_gene: TRBV30
abundance: .
d_gene: TRBD1
CDR3nt: TGTGCCTGGAGTAAGGGGGCGGCGGCCACTGAAGCTTTCTTT
CDR3aa: CAWSKGAAATEAFF